The entry below describes one TCR beta chain. What it recognizes is unknown. The sample belongs to a study of T cells in localized non-small cell lung cancer. General observations from the study: Higher blood T cell density went with longer overall survival.

TCRdb's table, derived via immunoSEQ multiplex PCR, lists solely in-frame clones and lacks some. The sample holds some 30,000 clones, roughly nine tenths seen once. This CDR3 is built from 14 residues. Germline assignment: CDR1 SGHRS and CDR2 YFSETQ. V was clipped by 4 bases and J by 8 bases, with 16 bases between them. This receptor was obtained from a man between 40 and 70 years old with stage II lung adenocarcinoma. V usage is TRBV5-1 and J usage is TRBJ2-1; D possibly corresponds to TRBD2 (7 bases). Sequencing used PBMCs, obtained before any cancer treatment. CDR3 sequence (DNA): TGCGCCAGCAGCCCCAAAAGGGGGAGGGATGAGCAGTTCTTC. As protein: CASSPKRGRDEQFF.